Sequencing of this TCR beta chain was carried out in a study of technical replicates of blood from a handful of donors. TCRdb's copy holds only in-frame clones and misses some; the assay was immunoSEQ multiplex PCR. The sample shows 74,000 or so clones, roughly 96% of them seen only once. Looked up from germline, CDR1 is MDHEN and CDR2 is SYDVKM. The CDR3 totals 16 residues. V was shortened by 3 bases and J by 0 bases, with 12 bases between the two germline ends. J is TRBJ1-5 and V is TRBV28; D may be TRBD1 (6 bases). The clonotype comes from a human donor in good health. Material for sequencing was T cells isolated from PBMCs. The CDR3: CASSFGTKYSNQPQHF. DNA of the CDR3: TGTGCCAGCAGTTTTGGGACAAAATATAGCAATCAGCCCCAGCATTTT.